This TCR beta chain was identified in a study of T cell repertoires in aging, cancer and after chemotherapy. Overall study: About 8.8 million TCR reads were in the whole dataset. Regarding the study as a whole: Rebound thymic output was suggested by rising median generation probability during chemotherapy in each cancer cohort. Age-matched healthy donors had significantly more diverse, less clonal blood TCR repertoires than untreated cancer patients. Immunological memory after chemotherapy cannot be judged from the repertoire data.

Rearranged V-D-J TRB sequences were amplified with a mixed TRB-A/B primer pool. TCRdb called the multiplex PCR reads again in MiXCR, with one record for every CDR3 protein. The top ten clones hold roughly 3.5% of a sample with thousands of distinct CDR3 sequences, about a third of them seen once. The germline V gene encodes CDR1 MNHEY and CDR2 SMNVEV (reference sequence). This CDR3 is 14 amino acids long. Trimming pared 6 bases from V and 2 bases from J, leaving 11 bases between. Peripheral blood genomic DNA, not sorted cells or RNA, was the template. This clonotype turned up a few times. Its antigen is as yet unknown.

The clonotype originates from a human donor in good health. The sequencing input was blood. V usage is TRBV27 and J usage is TRBJ1-5; TRBD1 might be the D (6 bases). The CDR3 sequence: CASRADRRNQPQHF. In DNA, the CDR3 is TGTGCCAGCAGGGCCGACAGGCGCAATCAGCCCCAGCATTTT.